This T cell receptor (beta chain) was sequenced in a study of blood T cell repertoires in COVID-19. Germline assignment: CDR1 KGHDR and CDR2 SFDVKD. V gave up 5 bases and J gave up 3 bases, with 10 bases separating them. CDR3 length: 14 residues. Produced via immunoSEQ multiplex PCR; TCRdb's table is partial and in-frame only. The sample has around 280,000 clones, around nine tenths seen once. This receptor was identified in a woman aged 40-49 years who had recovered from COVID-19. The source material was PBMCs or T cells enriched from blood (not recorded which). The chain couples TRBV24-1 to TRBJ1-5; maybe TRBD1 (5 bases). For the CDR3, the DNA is TGTGCCACCAGTGCTAAGGGGTACAATCAGCCCCAGCATTTT. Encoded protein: CATSAKGYNQPQHF.